Many counts were recorded for the clone carrying this T cell receptor (beta chain). This sample is part of a study of neurological immune-mediated disorders. TCRdb re-derived calls from the 5' RACE reads in MiXCR, one entry per CDR3 protein. The sample has tens of thousands of distinct CDR3 sequences; approximately 14% are singletons. Unmatched junction bases numbered 7, after V lost 8 bases and J lost 0 bases. The CDR3 runs 14 residues. Germline loops: CDR1 SNHLY, CDR2 FYNNEI. This chain links TRBV2 with TRBJ2-7; TRBD1 matches at 7 bases. Sequencing used PBMCs. This TCR derives from a woman aged 45-59 years in good health. For the CDR3, the DNA is TGTGCCAGCGCTGGGACAGCTAGCTCCTACGAGCAGTACTTC. The encoded protein is CASAGTASSYEQYF.